This note documents a single T cell receptor (beta chain) sequence. The antigen remains unidentified. The sample originates from a study of post-analysis software for immune sequencing data. General observations from the study: Patients carried roughly five TRBV segments more frequently than controls did, and TRBV5-6, TRBV5-1 and TRBV20-1 were among them.

This CDR3 is built from 16 residues. cDNA libraries of TCR beta carried unique molecular identifiers. TCRdb reprocessed the PCR reads via MiXCR and lists one record per CDR3 protein. The sample carries hundreds of thousands of distinct CDR3 sequences, roughly 45% recorded once. The V gene is TRBV21-1, the J gene TRBJ2-1; TRBD2, the table's D call, lacks a check against the DNA. TRBV21-1 is a pseudogene segment. The sequenced sample consisted of blood. The TCR comes from a girl aged 10 to 17 with multiple sclerosis. CDR3 loop: CASRPASGSSYNEQFF. The CDR3 bases are TGTGCCAGCAGGCCGGCTAGCGGAAGCTCCTACAATGAGCAGTTCTTC.